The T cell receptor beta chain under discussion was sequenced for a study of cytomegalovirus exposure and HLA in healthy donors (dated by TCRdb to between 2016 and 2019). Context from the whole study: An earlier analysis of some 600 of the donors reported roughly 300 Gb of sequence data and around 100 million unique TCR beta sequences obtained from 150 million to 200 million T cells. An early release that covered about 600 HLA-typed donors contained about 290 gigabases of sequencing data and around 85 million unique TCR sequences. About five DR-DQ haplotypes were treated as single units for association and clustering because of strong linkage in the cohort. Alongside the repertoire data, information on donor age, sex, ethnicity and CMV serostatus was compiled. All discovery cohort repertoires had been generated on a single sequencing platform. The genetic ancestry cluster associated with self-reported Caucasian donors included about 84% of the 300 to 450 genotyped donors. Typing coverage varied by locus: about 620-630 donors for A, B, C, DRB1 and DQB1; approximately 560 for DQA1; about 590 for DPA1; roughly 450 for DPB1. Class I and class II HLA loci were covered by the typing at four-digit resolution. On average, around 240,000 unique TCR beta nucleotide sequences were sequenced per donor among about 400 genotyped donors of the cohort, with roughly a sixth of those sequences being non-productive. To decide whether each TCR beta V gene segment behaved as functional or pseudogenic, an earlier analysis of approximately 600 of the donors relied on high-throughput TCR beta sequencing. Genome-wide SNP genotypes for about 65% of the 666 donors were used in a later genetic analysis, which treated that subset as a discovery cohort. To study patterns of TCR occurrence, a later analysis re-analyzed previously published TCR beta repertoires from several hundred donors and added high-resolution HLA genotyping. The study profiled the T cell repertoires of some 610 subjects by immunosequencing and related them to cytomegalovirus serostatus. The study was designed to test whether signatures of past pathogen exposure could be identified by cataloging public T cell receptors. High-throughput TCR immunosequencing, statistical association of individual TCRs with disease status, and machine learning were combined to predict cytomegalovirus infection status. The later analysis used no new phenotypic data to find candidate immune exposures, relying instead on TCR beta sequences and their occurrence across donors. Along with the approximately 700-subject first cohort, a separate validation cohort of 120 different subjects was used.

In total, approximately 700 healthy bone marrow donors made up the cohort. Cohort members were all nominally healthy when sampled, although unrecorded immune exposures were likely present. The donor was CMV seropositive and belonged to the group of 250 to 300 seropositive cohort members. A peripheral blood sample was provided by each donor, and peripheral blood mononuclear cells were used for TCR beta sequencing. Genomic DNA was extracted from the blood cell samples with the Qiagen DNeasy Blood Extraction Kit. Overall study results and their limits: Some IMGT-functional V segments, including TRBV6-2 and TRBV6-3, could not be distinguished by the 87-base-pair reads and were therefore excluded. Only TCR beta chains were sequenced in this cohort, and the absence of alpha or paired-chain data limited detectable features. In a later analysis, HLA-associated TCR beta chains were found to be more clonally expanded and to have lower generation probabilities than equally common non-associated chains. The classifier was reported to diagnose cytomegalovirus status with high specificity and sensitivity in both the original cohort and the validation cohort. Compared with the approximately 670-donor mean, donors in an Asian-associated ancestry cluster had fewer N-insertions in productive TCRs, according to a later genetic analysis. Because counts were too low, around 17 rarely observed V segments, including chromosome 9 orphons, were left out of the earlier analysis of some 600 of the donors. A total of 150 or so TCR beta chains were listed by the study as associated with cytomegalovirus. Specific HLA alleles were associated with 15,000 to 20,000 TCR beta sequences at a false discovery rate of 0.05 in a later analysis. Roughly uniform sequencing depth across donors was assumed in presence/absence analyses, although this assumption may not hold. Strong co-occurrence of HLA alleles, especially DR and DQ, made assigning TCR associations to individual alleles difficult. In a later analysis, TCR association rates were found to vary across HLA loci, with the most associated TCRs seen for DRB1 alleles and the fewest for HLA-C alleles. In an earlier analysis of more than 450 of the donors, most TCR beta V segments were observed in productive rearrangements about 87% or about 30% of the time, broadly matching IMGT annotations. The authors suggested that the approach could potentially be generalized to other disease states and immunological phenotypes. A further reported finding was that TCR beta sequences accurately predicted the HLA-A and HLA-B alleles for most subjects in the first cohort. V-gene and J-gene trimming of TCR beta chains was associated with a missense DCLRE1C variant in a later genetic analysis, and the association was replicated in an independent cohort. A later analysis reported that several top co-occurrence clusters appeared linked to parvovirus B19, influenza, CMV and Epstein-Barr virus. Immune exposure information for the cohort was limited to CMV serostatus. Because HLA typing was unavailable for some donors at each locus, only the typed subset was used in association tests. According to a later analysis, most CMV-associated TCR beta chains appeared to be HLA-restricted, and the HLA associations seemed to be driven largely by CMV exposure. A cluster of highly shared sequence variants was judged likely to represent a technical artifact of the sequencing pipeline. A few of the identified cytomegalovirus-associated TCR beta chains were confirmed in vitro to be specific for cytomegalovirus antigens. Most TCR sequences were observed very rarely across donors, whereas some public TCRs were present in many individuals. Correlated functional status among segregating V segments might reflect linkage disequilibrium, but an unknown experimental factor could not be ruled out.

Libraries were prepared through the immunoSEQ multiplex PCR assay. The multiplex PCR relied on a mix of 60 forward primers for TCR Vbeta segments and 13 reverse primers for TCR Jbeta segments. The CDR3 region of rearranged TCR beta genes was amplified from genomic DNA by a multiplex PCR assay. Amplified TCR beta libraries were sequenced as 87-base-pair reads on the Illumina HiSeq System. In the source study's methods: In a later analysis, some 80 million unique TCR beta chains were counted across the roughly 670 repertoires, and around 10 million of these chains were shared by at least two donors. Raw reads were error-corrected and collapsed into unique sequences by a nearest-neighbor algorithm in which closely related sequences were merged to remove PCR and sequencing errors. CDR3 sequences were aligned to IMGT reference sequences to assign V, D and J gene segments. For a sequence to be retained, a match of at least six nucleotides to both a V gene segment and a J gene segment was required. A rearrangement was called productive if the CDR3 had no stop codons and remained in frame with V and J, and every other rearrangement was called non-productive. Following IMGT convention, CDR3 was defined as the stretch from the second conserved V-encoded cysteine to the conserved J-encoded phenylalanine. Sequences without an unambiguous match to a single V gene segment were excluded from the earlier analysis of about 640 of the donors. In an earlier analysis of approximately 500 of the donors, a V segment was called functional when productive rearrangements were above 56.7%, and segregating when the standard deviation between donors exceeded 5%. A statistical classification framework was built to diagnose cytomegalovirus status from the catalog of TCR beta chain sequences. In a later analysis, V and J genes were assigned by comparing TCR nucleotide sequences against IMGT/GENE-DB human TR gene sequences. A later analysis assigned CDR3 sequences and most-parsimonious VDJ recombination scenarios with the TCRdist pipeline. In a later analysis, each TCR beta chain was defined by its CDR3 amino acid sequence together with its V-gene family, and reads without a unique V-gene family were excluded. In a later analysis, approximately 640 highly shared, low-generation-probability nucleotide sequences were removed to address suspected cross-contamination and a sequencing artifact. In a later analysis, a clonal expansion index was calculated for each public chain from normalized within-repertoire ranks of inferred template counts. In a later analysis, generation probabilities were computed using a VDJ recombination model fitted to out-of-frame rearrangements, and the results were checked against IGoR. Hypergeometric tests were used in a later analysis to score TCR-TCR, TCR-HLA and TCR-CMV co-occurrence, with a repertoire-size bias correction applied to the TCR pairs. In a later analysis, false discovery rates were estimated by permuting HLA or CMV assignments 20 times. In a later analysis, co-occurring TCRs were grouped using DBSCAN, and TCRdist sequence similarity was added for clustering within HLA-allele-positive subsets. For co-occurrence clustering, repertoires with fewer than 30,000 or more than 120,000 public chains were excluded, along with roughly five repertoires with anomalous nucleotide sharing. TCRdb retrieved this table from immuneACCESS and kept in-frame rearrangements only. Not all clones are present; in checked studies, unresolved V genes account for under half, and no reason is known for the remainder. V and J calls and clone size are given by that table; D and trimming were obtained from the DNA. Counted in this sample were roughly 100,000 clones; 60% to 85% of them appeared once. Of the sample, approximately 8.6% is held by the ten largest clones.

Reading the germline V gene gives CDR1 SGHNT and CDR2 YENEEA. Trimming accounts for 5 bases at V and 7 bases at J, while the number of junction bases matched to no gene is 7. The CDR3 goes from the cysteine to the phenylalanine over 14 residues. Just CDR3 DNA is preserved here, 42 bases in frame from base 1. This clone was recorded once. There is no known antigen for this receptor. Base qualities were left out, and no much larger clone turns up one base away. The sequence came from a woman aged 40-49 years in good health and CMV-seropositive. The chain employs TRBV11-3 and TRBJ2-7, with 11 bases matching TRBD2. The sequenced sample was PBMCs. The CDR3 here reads CASSPGLAEVEQYF. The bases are TGTGCCAGCAGCCCGGGACTAGCGGAGGTAGAGCAGTACTTC.